The T cell receptor (beta chain) described here comes from a study of T-cell reconstitution after alpha-beta-depleted transplantation in children. Library preparation (for TCRbeta) was performed with unique molecular identifiers. TCRdb re-called the PCR reads through MiXCR, storing one row per CDR3 protein. The profile shows nearly 550,000 distinct CDR3 sequences, around 18% of them singletons. CDR1 and CDR2 from the germline V gene are MGHRA and YSYEKL. The CDR3 has 17 amino acids. Deletions cut 0 bases from V and 5 bases from J, with 17 bases between. The table lists this clonotype with a few counts.

The rearrangement joins TRBV4-1 to TRBJ2-1, with D perhaps TRBD1 or TRBD2 (5 bases each). Sequenced material: PBMCs from the stem cell graft donor, taken from the stem cell graft. This clonotype originated in a human donor who donated a stem cell graft to a child with acute lymphoblastic leukemia. The CDR3 loop is CASSQEGGRGFNNEQFF. The CDR3 DNA reads TGCGCCAGCAGCCAAGAAGGAGGAAGGGGATTTAACAATGAGCAGTTCTTC.